This TCR beta chain was documented in a study of blood T cell repertoires in COVID-19. From germline, CDR1 is MNHEY and CDR2 SVGEGT. This CDR3 has 16 amino acids. Deletions cut 0 bases from V and 6 bases from J, with 18 bases between. This table comes from immunoSEQ multiplex PCR, and its TCRdb copy is limited to in-frame clones, with some not included. The sample gives 150,000 to 200,000 clones, over 80% of which show up once; under 5.5% is in the top ten. The chain recombines TRBV6-2 or TRBV6-3 with TRBJ2-7; a possible D gene is TRBD1 (6 bases). Sequencing input: peripheral blood. The receptor's source is a woman aged 25 to 39 with acute or convalescent COVID-19. CDR3 sequence (DNA): TGTGCCAGCAGTTACTCCCGGGTGACAGGCGGATTCGAGCAGTACTTC. Its translation is CASSYSRVTGGFEQYF.